This T cell receptor beta chain came from a study of T-cell reconstitution after alpha-beta-depleted transplantation in children. TCRbeta library preparation incorporated unique molecular identifiers. TCRdb analysed the PCR reads with MiXCR anew, one entry per CDR3 protein. The repertoire holds 200,000 to 300,000 distinct CDR3 sequences, with about 11% as singletons. The sample holds many counts of this clonotype. This CDR3 has 14 residues. Germline CDR1 is LNHNV and CDR2 is YYDKDF (reference sequence). Deletions cut 1 base from V and 6 bases from J, with 13 bases between. This TCR came from a human donor who donated a stem cell graft to a child with acute lymphoblastic leukemia. Material: PBMCs from the stem cell graft donor, obtained from the stem cell graft. The chain combines TRBV15 with TRBJ2-7; D gene uncertain. The CDR3 DNA sequence: TGTGCCACCAGCAGAGCCGGAAATGTGGTCGAGCAGTACTTC. It specifies CATSRAGNVVEQYF.